Shown below are 10 T cell receptor beta chains from a single sample sequenced in a study of T cell clonality in common variable immunodeficiency. Repertoires were generated with immunoSEQ multiplex PCR, while TCRdb's copy carries only in-frame clones and drops some. The specimen has about 43,000 clones, none found just once. Sequenced input: peripheral blood mononuclear cells. Receptor source: a person between 18 and 75 years old in good health.

This clone was recorded at least ten times. With the read ending 3 residues before the CDR3 end, the germline J gene is used to fill in that end. This chain connects TRBV2 to TRBJ2-1; TRBD2 matches at 11 bases. CDR3 length: 16 amino acids. V lost 7 bases, J lost 6 bases, and 11 bases stayed unmatched. Germline V gives CDR1 SNHLY, CDR2 FYNNEI. CDR3 DNA, as far as it was read: TGTGCCAGCACATCTAATAGCGGGGGGGCGGGCAATGAG. It is translated as CASTSNSGGAGNE. The whole CDR3 protein reads CASTSNSGGAGNEQFF.

In its sample, this clone was seen many times. Read sequence stops 3 residues before the CDR3 end, and the germline J gene provides the missing end. The chain joins TRBV2 to TRBJ1-1; 7 positions match TRBD1. With V trimmed by 9 bases and J by 3 bases, 7 bases remained unmatched. The CDR3 has 13 residues. CDR1 is SNHLY, CDR2 FYNNEI, per germline. Partial CDR3 DNA: TGTGCCAGTGGGGACAGCTTCTACACTGAA. Translating gives CASGDSFYTE. The whole CDR3 protein reads CASGDSFYTEAFF.

This clone was recorded many times. The sequence runs out 3 residues before the end of the CDR3; the remainder is reconstructed from the germline J gene. The rearrangement links TRBV19 to TRBJ1-6; 7 nucleotides align to TRBD1. In germline, CDR1 is LNHDA, CDR2 SQIVND (reference sequence). The V and J ends lost 5 bases and 6 bases, in that order; junction bases with no gene match: 7. The CDR3 is made up of 15 amino acids. The CDR3 sequence is CASSSSGGSNSPLHF. Incomplete CDR3 DNA: TGTGCCAGTAGTTCGTCAGGGGGTAGTAATTCACCC.

This clone was seen repeatedly, ten times or more. The sequenced fragment ends 3 residues before the CDR3 boundary, so the rest is inferred from the germline J gene. The V call is TRBV5-1, the J call TRBJ1-5; D remains ambiguous. The germline V and J ends were trimmed by 0 bases and 3 bases, with 13 bases remaining between them. The CDR3 spans 16 residues. Germline V gene data show CDR1 as SGHRS and CDR2 as YFSETQ. The CDR3 DNA, read in part, is TGCGCCAGCAGCTTGGAAGGGTTACGGCCCAATCAGCCC. As protein: CASSLEGLRPNQP. The entire CDR3 sequence reads CASSLEGLRPNQPQHF.

On this clone itself: Read sequence stops 3 residues before the CDR3 end, and the germline J gene provides the missing end. The chain combines TRBV30 with TRBJ1-2; D may be TRBD1 (6 bases). CDR3 size: 14 residues. Germline assignment: CDR1 GTSNPN and CDR2 SVGIG (reference sequence). The CDR3 bases that were read are TGTGCCGGAACTCGCGGGGGCCGCACAGATACC. Protein: CAGTRGGRTDT. The full CDR3 protein is CAGTRGGRTDTYTF.

A word on this clone: Read coverage stops 3 residues before the CDR3 terminus; the germline J gene supplies the remainder. The chain combines TRBV19 with TRBJ1-2; maybe TRBD1 (6 bases). CDR1 LNHDA and CDR2 SQIVND come from the germline V gene (reference sequence). The CDR3 runs to 15 residues. This CDR3 reads CASKRLAGGDNDYTF. CDR3 bases read: TGTGCCAGTAAGCGACTAGCGGGAGGGGACAATGAC. Together with reference TRBV19 and TRBJ1-2, the CDR3 gives the full variable domain: DGGITQSPKYLFRKEGQNVTLSCEQNLNHDAMYWYRQDPGQGLRLIYYSQIVNDFQKGDIAEGYSVSREKKESFPLTVTSAQKNPTAFYLCASKRLAGGDNDYTFGSGTRLTVV.

In its sample, this clone was seen many times. The CDR3 is cut off 3 residues early in the read; its end comes from the germline J gene. The chain is built from TRBV29-1 and TRBJ2-2; maybe TRBD2 (6 bases). The V gene lost 3 bases and the J gene lost 2 bases, with 13 bases spanning the gap. Germline CDR1 SQVTM, CDR2 ANQGSEA. CDR3 length: 15 residues. CDR3 sequence: CSVESGTYNTGELFF. The DNA read from the CDR3 is TGCAGCGTTGAGTCTGGGACTTACAACACCGGGGAG.

This clone occurred many times. The read is 3 residues too short to cover the CDR3 end, so that end is filled in from the germline J gene. The V and J genes are TRBV14 and TRBJ1-1; D perhaps matches TRBD1 (5 bases). This CDR3 has 13 amino acids. V was trimmed by 4 bases and J by 5 bases, leaving 11 bases between them. The germline gives CDR1 SGHDN, CDR2 FVKESK. Partial CDR3 DNA: TGTGCCAGCAGCCCGCGGACAAGAACTGAA. Translating gives CASSPRTRTE. The complete CDR3 protein is CASSPRTRTEAFF.

This clone was observed at least ten times. The CDR3 end lies 3 residues beyond the end of the read and is filled in from the germline J gene. The rearrangement joins TRBV5-1 to TRBJ2-3; 8 bases line up with TRBD2. This CDR3 spans 14 amino acids. The germline V gene has CDR1 SGHRS and CDR2 YFSETQ. Trimming took 3 bases from V and 5 from J; bases not matched to a gene: 5. The CDR3 sequence is CASSSGTSQDTQYF. CDR3 DNA, as far as it was read: TGCGCCAGCAGCTCCGGGACTAGTCAAGATACG.

This clone was seen ten or more times. The read falls 3 residues short of the CDR3 end, and the missing part is taken from the germline J gene. The chain employs TRBV6-2 or TRBV6-3 and TRBJ1-1; D is perhaps TRBD1 (5 bases). V gave up 6 bases and J gave up 2 bases, with 19 bases separating them. CDR1 and CDR2 (germline): MNHEY, SVGEGT. This CDR3 is 16 amino acids long. The CDR3 sequence is CASRTTRTYFNTEAFF. The CDR3 bases that were read are TGTGCCAGCAGGACAACTCGGACATATTTTAACACTGAA.